These 21 T cell receptor beta chains share one sample of origin, sequenced in a study of blood T cell repertoires in COVID-19. Generated by immunoSEQ multiplex PCR, the TCRdb table keeps only in-frame clones and is missing some. This table holds fewer than 110,000 clones, about 80% found once. The sequenced material came from peripheral blood. These receptor sequences come from a man between 65 and 85 years old with acute or convalescent COVID-19.

The chain is built from TRBV19 and TRBJ1-6; TRBD1 agrees at 9 bases. After removal of 1 base from V and 10 bases from J, the junction contained 5 bases not matched to a gene. The CDR3 covers 15 residues. Per the germline V gene, CDR1 is LNHDA and CDR2 is SQIVND (reference sequence). The CDR3 sequence is CASSIGGQGKSPLHF. In DNA form, the CDR3 reads TGTGCCAGTAGTATAGGTGGACAGGGGAAATCACCCCTCCACTTT.

The V and J genes are TRBV5-1 and TRBJ2-1, with TRBD1 matching over 8 bases. J lost 2 bases, V lost 7 bases, and 5 bases had no gene match. The V gene's germline CDR1 is SGHRS and CDR2 YFSETQ. The CDR3 length is 14 residues. The chain's CDR3 is CASYVRGPYNEQFF. The CDR3, as DNA: TGCGCCAGCTACGTCAGGGGGCCCTACAATGAGCAGTTCTTC.

J is TRBJ2-4 and V is TRBV12-3 or TRBV12-4; weak D call: TRBD2 (6 bases). Trimming removed 6 bases at V and 9 bases at J, with 15 bases between. CDR3 length: 13 residues. The CDR3 DNA reads as TGTGCCAGCAGCCCCATCGGGGGAGGCATTCAGTACTTC. Protein: CASSPIGGGIQYF.

The chain carries TRBV18 and TRBJ1-1, with 7 bases matching TRBD1. The CDR3 has 15 amino acids. V gave up 2 bases and J gave up 1 base; unmatched junction bases: 4. CDR1 KGHSH and CDR2 LQKENI come from the germline V gene. The CDR3 bases are TGTGCCAGCTCACCAGGACAGGAGGCGAACACTGAAGCTTTCTTT. Translation gives CASSPGQEANTEAFF.

V gene TRBV29-1 combines with J gene TRBJ2-5; the D is unclear. Trimming removed 4 bases from V and 1 base from J, with 10 bases in between. The CDR3 is made up of 13 amino acids. Per germline, CDR1 SQVTM and CDR2 ANQGSEA. CDR3 in amino acids: CSVGTGIQETQYF. The CDR3 region has the DNA TGCAGCGTTGGAACTGGTATCCAAGAGACCCAGTACTTC. Supplemented by reference TRBV29-1 and TRBJ2-5, the full variable domain reads SAVISQKPSRDICQRGTSLTIQCQVDSQVTMMFWYRQQPGQSLTLIATANQGSEATYESGFVIDKFPISRPNLTFSTLTVSNMSPEDSSIYLCSVGTGIQETQYFGPGTRLLVL.

The chain is built from TRBV27 and TRBJ1-1; 8 positions match TRBD1. Germline assignment: CDR1 MNHEY and CDR2 SMNVEV (reference sequence). This CDR3 contains 14 residues. V shed 0 bases and J 4 bases; nucleotides not matched to a gene: 1. In nucleotides, the CDR3 is TGTGCCAGCAGTTTATCGACAGGGGCCACTGAAGCTTTCTTT. Amino acids: CASSLSTGATEAFF.

V and J are TRBV6-5 and TRBJ2-7; TRBD2 agrees at 9 bases. V shed 4 bases, J shed 2 bases, and the junction held 9 bases outside the gene matches. The CDR3 sequence is 16 residues long. Germline CDR1 reads MNHEY; CDR2 reads SVGAGI. In DNA form, the CDR3 reads TGTGCCAGCAGTTTGGCTAGCGGGGCCTCAGCCTACGAGCAGTACTTC. Protein sequence: CASSLASGASAYEQYF.

The chain couples TRBV2 to TRBJ1-5; TRBD1 agrees at 9 bases. Per germline, CDR1 SNHLY and CDR2 FYNNEI. The CDR3 sequence is 15 residues long. V was clipped by 7 bases and J by 0 bases; unmatched bases: 4. The CDR3: CASTRTGVSNQPQHF. In DNA form, the CDR3 reads TGTGCCAGCACAAGGACAGGGGTTAGCAATCAGCCCCAGCATTTT. The full variable domain, in which reference TRBV2 and TRBJ1-5 provide the parts outside the CDR3, is EPEVTQTPSHQVTQMGQEVILRCVPISNHLYFYWYRQILGQKVEFLVSFYNNEISEKSEIFDDQFSVERPDGSNFTLKIRSTKLEDSAMYFCASTRTGVSNQPQHFGDGTRLSIL.

This clone was seen only once. V and J are TRBV5-1 and TRBJ2-5; 8 bases match TRBD2. The CDR3 runs 15 residues. J gave up 1 base and V 6 bases, and 8 bases lay outside the gene matches. The germline V gene has CDR1 SGHRS and CDR2 YFSETQ. The CDR3 nucleotides read TGCGCCAGCACCTTTCAAGCGGGGGTCCAAGAGACCCAGTACTTC. This sequence encodes CASTFQAGVQETQYF.

The chain is built from TRBV11-3 and TRBJ2-5; TRBD1 agrees at 8 bases. Germline V CDR1 and CDR2: SGHNT, YENEEA. CDR3 length: 13 residues. Losses at the gene ends were 5 bases for V and 3 bases for J; bases not matched to a gene: 2. CDR3 protein: CASSVQGEETQYF. CDR3 in DNA: TGTGCCAGCAGCGTACAGGGGGAAGAGACCCAGTACTTC.

The chain is built from TRBV29-1 and TRBJ1-1, with TRBD1 identical over 9 bases. CDR1 is SQVTM and CDR2 is ANQGSEA in the germline V gene. The CDR3 loop spans 13 amino acids. V trimming: 7 bases; J trimming: 5 bases; junction bases outside the gene matches: 8. CDR3 loop: CSGGQGSETEAFF. The DNA for the CDR3 is TGCAGCGGGGGACAGGGCAGTGAGACTGAAGCTTTCTTT.

The V call is TRBV3-1 (or the pseudogene TRBV3-2), the J call TRBJ1-1, with D possibly TRBD1 on 6 matching bases. Germline assignment: CDR1 LGHDT and CDR2 YNNKEL (reference sequence). The germline V and J ends were trimmed by 4 bases and 2 bases, with 17 bases remaining between them. The CDR3 sequence is 16 residues long. The CDR3 loop is CASSPSGGGSNTEAFF. As DNA, the CDR3 is TGTGCCAGCAGCCCGAGTGGGGGCGGTAGTAACACTGAAGCTTTCTTT.

The J gene is TRBJ1-2, the V gene TRBV6-6; weak D call: TRBD1 (6 bases). This CDR3 comprises 13 residues. Between the trimmed V and J ends, which lost 4 bases and 4 bases, there was a span of 10 bases. CDR1 is MNHNY, CDR2 SVGAGI, per germline (reference sequence). The CDR3 sequence: CASSLAGVYGYTF. CDR3 DNA sequence: TGTGCCAGCAGTTTAGCAGGGGTCTATGGCTACACCTTC.

This clone came up once. This chain uses TRBV6-4 with TRBJ1-2, with D unresolved. The V gene's germline CDR1 is MRHNA and CDR2 SNTAGT. Trimming cost V 3 bases and J 0 bases, with 8 bases left between them. The CDR3 is 14 amino acids. As DNA, the CDR3 is TGTGCCAGCAGTGAGTCAGAATCTAACTATGGCTACACCTTC. Translating it yields CASSESESNYGYTF.

The chain employs TRBV2 and TRBJ2-7; no clear D. CDR1 SNHLY and CDR2 FYNNEI come from the germline V gene. The CDR3 has 11 amino acids. Trimming took off 5 bases at V and 9 bases at J, with 11 bases between the two ends. CDR3 residues: CASSPQAGQYF. In nucleotides, the CDR3 is TGTGCCAGCAGTCCCCAGGCCGGGCAGTACTTC.

This CDR3 reads CSVVQGQETQYF. DNA of the CDR3: TGCAGCGTTGTACAGGGCCAAGAGACCCAGTACTTC. The rearrangement links TRBV29-1 to TRBJ2-5; possibly TRBD1 for D (6 bases). This CDR3 has 12 residues. V was pared by 4 bases and J by 1 base, with 7 bases between. Looked up from germline, CDR1 is SQVTM and CDR2 is ANQGSEA.

This clone was counted a single time. The V call is TRBV7-8, the J call TRBJ2-1; 15 positions agree with TRBD2. Germline loops: CDR1 SGHVS, CDR2 FQNEAQ. The CDR3 is 17 residues long. V gave up 5 bases and J gave up 8 bases; unmatched junction bases: 10. CDR3 DNA sequence: TGTGCCAGCAGCCGGACTAGCGGGGGGGCTTATCGAGATGAGCAGTTCTTC. Translated: CASSRTSGGAYRDEQFF.

There are a few counts of this clone. The chain carries TRBV6-5 and TRBJ1-1; 7 nucleotides align to TRBD1. The CDR3 spans 14 residues. V was clipped by 0 bases and J by 5 bases; unmatched bases: 3. Per germline, CDR1 MNHEY and CDR2 SVGAGI. The DNA of the CDR3 is TGTGCCAGCAGTTACTCTTTCAGGGGGACTGAAGCTTTCTTT. It specifies CASSYSFRGTEAFF.

For the CDR3, the DNA is TGTGCCAGTAGTAGGGCAGGGAAGAGGTCTGGCTACACCTTC. Translation gives CASSRAGKRSGYTF. This chain uses TRBV19 with TRBJ1-2; perhaps TRBD1 as D (5 bases). V was shortened by 4 bases and J by 7 bases, with 16 bases between the two germline ends. The CDR3 has 14 amino acids. Germline CDR1 reads LNHDA; CDR2 reads SQIVND (reference sequence).

J is TRBJ2-6 and V is TRBV25-1, with TRBD1 matching over 10 bases. This CDR3 region has 18 residues. The J segment lost 4 bases and the V segment lost 2 bases, leaving 8 bases of the junction unmatched. Germline values: CDR1 MGHDK, CDR2 SYGVNS. CDR3 sequence (DNA): TGTGCCAGCAGTGAAGTAGGGACAGGGGTGAGCGGGGCCAACGTCCTGACTTTC. This codes for CASSEVGTGVSGANVLTF.

The chain is built from TRBV5-6 and TRBJ2-7, with D possibly being TRBD2 (6 bases). Trimming removed 1 base at V and 0 bases at J, with 14 bases between. Germline CDR1 is SGHDT and CDR2 is YYEEEE. CDR3 length equals 16 residues. CDR3 loop: CASSLRGSGSSYEQYF. CDR3 sequence (DNA): TGTGCCAGCAGCTTGCGGGGGTCAGGGAGCTCCTACGAGCAGTACTTC.